These T cell receptor beta chains were read from a single sample in a study of CD8 T cells in Susac syndrome. TCRdb re-analysed the immunoSEQ multiplex PCR reads in MiXCR, keeping a single row per CDR3 protein. Among about 150,000 distinct CDR3 sequences, 85% to 95% were seen once, and the ten largest hold roughly 0.19%. Sequencing was done on a sample of CD8+ T cells from PBMCs. These receptors were obtained from a human donor with multiple sclerosis. Each CDR3 is given with its conserved first and last residue. Fields, in order: clone size, V gene, J gene, D gene, CDR3 protein, CDR3 DNA. A D gene is named only where the DNA matches it firmly. Rows give clone size only sometimes, using once, few, many, or a class for an expanded clone.

clone size: once
V gene: TRBV24-1
J gene: TRBJ2-7
D gene: TRBD2
CDR3 protein: CATSAGGPYEQYF
CDR3 DNA: TGTGCCACCAGTGCGGGGGGGCCTTACGAGCAGTACTTC

clone size: NA
V gene: TRBV20-1
J gene: TRBJ2-1
D gene: NA
CDR3 protein: CSARDSTRQIHEQFF
CDR3 DNA: TGCAGTGCTAGAGACTCCACCCGACAGATCCATGAGCAGTTCTTC

clone size: NA
V gene: TRBV7-9
J gene: TRBJ1-2
D gene: NA
CDR3 protein: CASSTLGAGYTF
CDR3 DNA: TGTGCCAGCAGCACCCTCGGGGCTGGCTACACCTTC

clone size: NA
V gene: TRBV29-1
J gene: TRBJ1-2
D gene: NA
CDR3 protein: CSAPVGGGYTF
CDR3 DNA: TGCAGCGCCCCGGTGGGGGGTGGCTACACCTTC

clone size: NA
V gene: TRBV28
J gene: TRBJ2-7
D gene: NA
CDR3 protein: CASSFDRLEDEQYF
CDR3 DNA: TGTGCCAGCAGTTTTGACAGGTTGGAGGACGAGCAGTACTTC

clone size: NA
V gene: TRBV19
J gene: TRBJ1-5
D gene: NA
CDR3 protein: CASRGGAFSNQPQHF
CDR3 DNA: TGTGCCAGTCGCGGGGGAGCGTTTAGCAATCAGCCCCAGCATTTT

clone size: NA
V gene: TRBV27
J gene: TRBJ1-1
D gene: TRBD1
CDR3 protein: CASSRDRGENTEAFF
CDR3 DNA: TGTGCCAGCAGCCGGGACAGGGGGGAGAACACTGAAGCTTTCTTT

clone size: NA
V gene: TRBV9
J gene: TRBJ1-4
D gene: NA
CDR3 protein: CASSATRTSRYGEKLFF
CDR3 DNA: TGTGCCAGCAGCGCGACTCGGACGTCCCGCTACGGGGAAAAACTGTTTTTT

clone size: once
V gene: TRBV7-9
J gene: TRBJ2-7
D gene: TRBD1
CDR3 protein: CASSESSGTGNLRQYF
CDR3 DNA: TGTGCCAGCAGCGAATCCTCCGGGACAGGGAACCTGAGGCAGTACTTC

clone size: NA
V gene: TRBV12-3/TRBV12-4
J gene: TRBJ2-3
D gene: NA
CDR3 protein: CASSPVRSSTDTQYF
CDR3 DNA: TGTGCCAGCAGCCCCGTCCGCTCAAGCACAGATACGCAGTATTTT